The clone carrying this T cell receptor (beta chain) was counted a single time. Antigen specificity is unknown. This entry comes from a study of response to subunit inactivated influenza vaccine. TCRdb called the RT-PCR reads again in MiXCR, with one record for every CDR3 protein. The sample gives over 750,000 distinct CDR3 sequences, 21% of which show up once; 10% is in the top ten. Notes on the study in general: New T cells are recruited in small numbers by each seasonal influenza vaccination, according to the authors' suggestion.

CDR1 is MNHEY, CDR2 SVGAGI, per germline. V shed 0 bases and J shed 3 bases, with 14 bases lying between them. CDR3 length: 16 amino acids. The material was PBMCs from blood, obtained roughly 5 days after vaccination. This chain connects TRBV6-5 to TRBJ2-5; D possibly corresponds to TRBD2 (6 bases). The receptor's source is a man aged 50-60 years who received an inactivated influenza vaccine. This CDR3 is CASSYSSSGGKETQYF. The CDR3 DNA sequence: TGTGCCAGCAGTTACTCGAGCTCCGGGGGTAAAGAGACCCAGTACTTC.